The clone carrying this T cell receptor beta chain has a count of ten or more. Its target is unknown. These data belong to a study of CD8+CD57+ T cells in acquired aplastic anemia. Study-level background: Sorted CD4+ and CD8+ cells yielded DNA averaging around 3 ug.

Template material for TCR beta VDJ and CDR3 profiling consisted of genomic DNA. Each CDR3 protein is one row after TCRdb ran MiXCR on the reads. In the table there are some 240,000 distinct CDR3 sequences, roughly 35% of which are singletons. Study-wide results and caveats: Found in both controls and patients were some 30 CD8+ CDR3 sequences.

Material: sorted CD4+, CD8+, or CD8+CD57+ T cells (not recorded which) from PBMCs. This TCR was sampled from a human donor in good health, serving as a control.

CDR3 sequence (DNA): TGTGCCAGCAGTGCAGGGGGCGGCCAAGAGACCCAGTACTTC. As protein: CASSAGGGQETQYF. The J gene is TRBJ2-5, the V gene TRBV6-1; 8 bases are a match to TRBD1. CDR3 length equals 14 residues. V was clipped by 4 bases and J by 1 base; unmatched bases: 2. CDR1 and CDR2 from the germline V gene are MNHNS and SASEGT.